One and the same sample provided the 12 T cell receptor beta chains below, sequenced in a study of neoadjuvant anti-PD-1 for oral cavity cancer. Method: immunoSEQ multiplex PCR; TCRdb's copy keeps in-frame clones and lacks some. The sample yields more than 9,500 clones, roughly 60% seen once. The material was tumor tissue, obtained before nivolumab (anti-PD-1) treatment. These receptors all come from a person aged 40-85 years with oral cavity squamous cell carcinoma.

In its sample, this clone was seen once. The chain employs TRBV19 and TRBJ2-6; the D call may be TRBD1 or TRBD2 (5 bases each). The CDR3 spans 16 residues. V was pared by 4 bases and J by 0 bases, with 10 bases between. Germline V CDR1 and CDR2: LNHDA, SQIVND (reference sequence). CDR3 protein: CASSTGTVSGANVLTF. DNA for the CDR3: TGTGCCAGTAGTACCGGGACGGTCTCTGGGGCCAACGTCCTGACTTTC. Complete variable domain (other parts from reference TRBV19 and TRBJ2-6): DGGITQSPKYLFRKEGQNVTLSCEQNLNHDAMYWYRQDPGQGLRLIYYSQIVNDFQKGDIAEGYSVSREKKESFPLTVTSAQKNPTAFYLCASSTGTVSGANVLTFGAGSRLTVL.

V and J are TRBV18 and TRBJ1-3, with TRBD1 identical over 7 bases. After removal of 1 base from V and 4 bases from J, the junction contained 7 bases not matched to a gene. Germline CDR1 and CDR2: KGHSH and LQKENI. CDR3 length equals 16 residues. CDR3 amino acids: CASSPRTGDAGNTIYF. The CDR3 bases are TGTGCCAGCTCACCACGCACAGGGGATGCAGGAAACACCATATATTTT. The full variable domain, its missing parts supplied by reference TRBV18 and TRBJ1-3, is NAGVMQNPRHLVRRRGQEARLRCSPMKGHSHVYWYRQLPEEGLKFMVYLQKENIIDESGMPKERFSAEFPKEGPSILRIQQVVRGDSAAYFCASSPRTGDAGNTIYFGEGSWLTVV.

The sample holds a few counts of this clone. The chain is built from TRBV7-2 and TRBJ2-5; D uncertain. The germline CDR1 and CDR2 sequences are SGHTA and FQGNSA. The V gene lost 1 base and the J gene lost 4 bases, with 7 bases spanning the gap. The CDR3 totals 13 residues. CDR3 protein: CASSLEVRETQYF. The CDR3 DNA sequence: TGTGCCAGCAGCTTAGAGGTTCGAGAGACCCAGTACTTC.

This clone was seen only a few times. V gene TRBV7-9 combines with J gene TRBJ1-1; 8 bases fit TRBD1. With 5 bases clipped from V and 4 bases from J, the junction kept 6 bases outside the gene matches. The CDR3 length is 14 residues. Germline assignment: CDR1 SEHNR and CDR2 FQNEAQ (reference sequence). The CDR3 nucleotides read TGTGCCAGCAGCCCTGGACAGGGCGGCACTGAAGCTTTCTTT. The encoded protein is CASSPGQGGTEAFF.

The chain carries TRBV9 and TRBJ1-3, with no clear D. Per germline, CDR1 SGDLS and CDR2 YYNGEE. The CDR3 is made up of 16 amino acids. Trimming took off 0 bases at V and 0 bases at J, with 10 bases between the two ends. CDR3 region: CASSVGGGFSGNTIYF. CDR3 nucleotide sequence: TGTGCCAGCAGCGTAGGTGGTGGGTTCTCTGGAAACACCATATATTTT.

Within the sample, this clone is medium-sized. The V gene is TRBV10-3, the J gene TRBJ2-4; the match to TRBD1 covers 7 bases. The CDR3 spans 14 residues. Germline assignment: CDR1 ENHRY and CDR2 SYGVKD. The junction had 6 bases not matched to a gene; V was cut back by 6 bases and J by 4 bases. As DNA, the CDR3 is TGTGCCATCAGCTCAGGGACAGATAAAAACATTCAGTACTTC. Translation: CAISSGTDKNIQYF.

The chain joins TRBV4-3 to TRBJ2-7; 8 bases align to TRBD2. With 7 bases clipped from V and 0 bases from J, the junction kept 5 bases outside the gene matches. Germline V CDR1 and CDR2: LGHNA, YSLEER. The CDR3 extends over 14 amino acids. The DNA of the CDR3 is TGCGCCAGCACCCCCGGGACTAGCTCCTACGAGCAGTACTTC. Protein: CASTPGTSSYEQYF.

Judged by abundance, this clone is medium-sized (0.01 to 0.1%). J is TRBJ2-3 and V is TRBV4-1; D remains ambiguous. The CDR3 totals 16 residues. Looked up from germline, CDR1 is MGHRA and CDR2 is YSYEKL. With 1 base removed from V and 2 bases from J, the gap between germline ends came to 13 bases. The CDR3 protein is CASSQVYGPSTDTQYF. In DNA, the CDR3 is TGCGCCAGCAGCCAAGTCTACGGGCCCTCCACAGATACGCAGTATTTT.

This chain joins TRBV30 and TRBJ1-4; D is unresolved. The CDR3 covers 13 residues. V was shortened by 4 bases and J by 3 bases, with 9 bases between the two germline ends. Per the germline V gene, CDR1 is GTSNPN and CDR2 is SVGIG (reference sequence). The CDR3 reads CAWNGQSNEKLFF. The CDR3 DNA is TGTGCCTGGAATGGGCAGTCTAATGAAAAACTGTTTTTT.

The genes are TRBV28 and TRBJ1-4, with D tentatively TRBD1 (6 bases). The CDR3 is 16 amino acids. Germline V gene data show CDR1 as MDHEN and CDR2 as SYDVKM. V was pared by 3 bases and J by 0 bases, with 11 bases between. CDR3 sequence: CASSLGRGATNEKLFF. The DNA of the CDR3 is TGTGCCAGCAGTTTGGGCAGGGGCGCAACTAATGAAAAACTGTTTTTT. The complete variable domain, with remaining parts taken from reference TRBV28 and TRBJ1-4, reads DVKVTQSSRYLVKRTGEKVFLECVQDMDHENMFWYRQDPGLGLRLIYFSYDVKMKEKGDIPEGYSVSREKKERFSLILESASTNQTSMYLCASSLGRGATNEKLFFGSGTQLSVL.

The rearrangement links TRBV11-2 to TRBJ2-4; perhaps D is TRBD1 or TRBD2 (5 bases each). Germline CDR1 SGHAT, CDR2 FQNNGV. The CDR3 has 16 residues. V lost 4 bases to trimming and J lost 7 bases, with 20 bases between them. The CDR3 bases are TGTGCCAGCAGCTCTCCCCCAGGGAGCCTTAGGAACATTCAGTACTTC. Translation gives CASSSPPGSLRNIQYF. Combining the CDR3 with reference TRBV11-2 and TRBJ2-4 gives the whole variable domain EAGVAQSPRYKIIEKRQSVAFWCNPISGHATLYWYQQILGQGPKLLIQFQNNGVVDDSQLPKDRFSAERLKGVDSTLKIQPAKLEDSAVYLCASSSPPGSLRNIQYFGAGTRLSVL.

The chain combines TRBV27 with TRBJ1-5, with 7 bases aligning to TRBD1. CDR3 length: 16 residues. Trimming cost V 5 bases and J 0 bases; bases outside gene matches: 7. CDR1 and CDR2 (germline): MNHEY, SMNVEV (reference sequence). The CDR3 region has the DNA TGTGCCAGCAGTAAAGGGACAGCATATAGCAATCAGCCCCAGCATTTT. The encoded protein is CASSKGTAYSNQPQHF.